This paragraph covers one T cell receptor (beta chain) sequence. This record belongs to a study of blood T cell repertoires in COVID-19. Study in general: From the United States, Italy and Spain came samples of acute and convalescent COVID-19. Sample material is recorded as cDNA or gDNA derived from T cells, B-cell-depleted T cells, or PBMCs.

As processed by the authors: Amplification with reference gene primers provided the estimates of nucleated cell counts. Clones were read by immunoSEQ multiplex PCR, and TCRdb kept only the in-frame ones, dropping some. V and J calls and clone size come straight from that table; D and trimming were deduced from the DNA. The sample gives 200,000 to 300,000 clones, roughly 88% of which show up once; 2% to 2.5% is in the top ten. This CDR3 comprises 17 residues. The germline V gene has CDR1 LNHNV and CDR2 YYDKDF (reference sequence). The V segment lost 0 bases and the J segment 6 bases; nucleotides outside the gene matches: 7.

Material: peripheral blood. The chain couples TRBV15 to TRBJ2-1; TRBD2 aligns across 11 bases. The sequence came from a man aged 40-49 years who had recovered from COVID-19. This CDR3 reads CATSREPGLAGGNEQFF. CDR3 DNA sequence: TGTGCCACCAGCAGAGAGCCAGGGCTAGCGGGGGGCAATGAGCAGTTCTTC.